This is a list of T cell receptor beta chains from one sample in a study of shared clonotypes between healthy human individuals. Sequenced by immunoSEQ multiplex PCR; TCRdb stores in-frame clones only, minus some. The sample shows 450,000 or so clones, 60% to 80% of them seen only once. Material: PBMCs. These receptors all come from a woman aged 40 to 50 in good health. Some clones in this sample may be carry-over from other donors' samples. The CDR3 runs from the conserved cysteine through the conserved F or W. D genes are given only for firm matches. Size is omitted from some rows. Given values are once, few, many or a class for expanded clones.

TGTGCCAGCAGCTTAGCCCCAGCGGGTGCACCCTACGAGCAGTACTTC	CASSLAPAGAPYEQYF	NA	TRBJ2-7	16	NA	TRBV7-2
TGCGCCAGCAGCTTGGCGGGGGGCAGTCAGCCCCAGCATTTT	CASSLAGGSQPQHF	NA	TRBJ1-5	14	NA	TRBV5-1
TGCAGCTCTGGGGGGCTGGGCGGCTACACCTTC	CSSGGLGGYTF	NA	TRBJ1-2	11	NA	TRBV29-1
TGTGCCAGCAGCTTAGGAGAAGAGACCCAGTACTTC	CASSLGEETQYF	NA	TRBJ2-5	12	NA	TRBV7-9
TGTGCCAGCAGTGACATACCCGCTAGCGGGATTGAGCAGTTCTTC	CASSDIPASGIEQFF	NA	TRBJ2-1	15	TRBD2	TRBV2
TGTGCCAGCTCCCCCGGGACAGGGCCCTACGAGCAGTACTTC	CASSPGTGPYEQYF	many	TRBJ2-7	14	TRBD1	TRBV18
TGCGCCAGCAGCCAAGCTAGGCAGTTCCCCTATGGCTACACCTTC	CASSQARQFPYGYTF	NA	TRBJ1-2	15	NA	TRBV4-3
TGCGCCAGCAGCCCAGCCGGGATGGCTGGTACGCAGTATTTT	CASSPAGMAGTQYF	NA	TRBJ2-3	14	NA	TRBV5-1
TGTGCCAGCAGCTCGATAGCGGGGCCGCAAGAGACCCAGTACTTC	CASSSIAGPQETQYF	NA	TRBJ2-5	15	TRBD2	TRBV11-2
TGTGCCTGGGGTGCTGGGGCCAACGTCCTGACTTTC	CAWGAGANVLTF	NA	TRBJ2-6	12	NA	TRBV30
TGTGCCAGCAGTTTACGAGTTAATGAAAAACTGTTTTTT	CASSLRVNEKLFF	once	TRBJ1-4	13	NA	TRBV27
TGTGCCACCTCCCCCCGAGCGGGAGGTGCAGATACGCAGTATTTT	CATSPRAGGADTQYF	NA	TRBJ2-3	15	TRBD2	TRBV6-4
TGTGCCAGTAGTATACAGGGAACGGGGAATGAGCAGTTCTTC	CASSIQGTGNEQFF	NA	TRBJ2-1	14	NA	TRBV19
TGTGCCAGCTCAAGGCCGGGACTAGCGGGCACCTACGAGCAGTACTTC	CASSRPGLAGTYEQYF	NA	TRBJ2-7	16	TRBD2	TRBV18
TGTGCCAGCAGTTCTACCACGGGGTCCTACGAGCAGTACTTC	CASSSTTGSYEQYF	NA	TRBJ2-7	14	NA	TRBV27
TGTGCCAGCAGACAACAGGGGGCCCACGAGCAGTACTTC	CASRQQGAHEQYF	NA	TRBJ2-7	13	TRBD1	TRBV28
TGTGCCACAGAGTCGGGAGGGATCCACTACGAGCAGTACTTC	CATESGGIHYEQYF	NA	TRBJ2-7	14	TRBD2	TRBV10-3
TGTGCCATCACTTGGGGCGCCCAAGAGACCCAGTACTTC	CAITWGAQETQYF	NA	TRBJ2-5	13	NA	TRBV10-3
TGTGCCAGCTCACCACCGTCGGTCCAAGAGACCCAGTACTTC	CASSPPSVQETQYF	NA	TRBJ2-5	14	NA	TRBV18
TGTGCCAGCAGTTCCCCCGGGACTAGCGGGATGGACGAGCAGTACTTT	CASSSPGTSGMDEQYF	NA	TRBJ2-7	16	TRBD2	TRBV7-3
TGTGCCAGCAGTCGCCTGGATGAGCAGTTCTTC	CASSRLDEQFF	NA	TRBJ2-1	11	NA	TRBV7-8
TGTGCCAGTAGTACCGCCGGGACGCTCTACAATGAGCAGTTCTTC	CASSTAGTLYNEQFF	once	TRBJ2-1	15	NA	TRBV19
TGTGCCAGCTCACTTAGGACAGAAGAAAATGAAAAACTGTTTTTT	CASSLRTEENEKLFF	once	TRBJ1-4	15	NA	TRBV18
TGTGCCAGCACCTACCACCCCGGGGGGTCACAAGAGACCCAGTACTTC	CASTYHPGGSQETQYF	NA	TRBJ2-5	16	TRBD2	TRBV28
TGTGCCAGCAGCGGAGGACAGGGGGCGAACACCGGGGAGCTGTTTTTT	CASSGGQGANTGELFF	many	TRBJ2-2	16	TRBD1	TRBV5-4
TGCGCCAGCAGCTTGACTAGCGGGAACTATGAGCAGTTCTTC	CASSLTSGNYEQFF	NA	TRBJ2-1	14	TRBD2	TRBV5-1
TGTGCCAGCAGCCAAGAGTGGACAGATACGCAGTATTTT	CASSQEWTDTQYF	NA	TRBJ2-3	13	NA	TRBV4-2
TGTGCCAGCAGCACCGACAGGGGCCCCTACGAGCAGTACTTC	CASSTDRGPYEQYF	once	TRBJ2-7	14	TRBD1	TRBV7-2
TGTGCCAGCAGTGTAGGACAGGGGGCACACAATGAGCAGTTCTTC	CASSVGQGAHNEQFF	NA	TRBJ2-1	15	TRBD1	TRBV6-1
TGTGCCAGCAGTTACTCTAGGGAGAGGACCCAGTACTTC	CASSYSRERTQYF	NA	TRBJ2-5	13	NA	TRBV6-5
TGTGCCAGCAGTTCCCGGGACAGGGGACATACGCAGTATTTT	CASSSRDRGHTQYF	NA	TRBJ2-3	14	TRBD1	TRBV27
TGTGCCAGCAGCTTAGTGAGTACGTTGGGGAACAATGAGCAGTTCTTC	CASSLVSTLGNNEQFF	NA	TRBJ2-1	16	NA	TRBV7-2
TGTGCCAGCAGCCCACAGGGCCGTTACGGGGAGCTGTTTTTT	CASSPQGRYGELFF	NA	TRBJ2-2	14	NA	TRBV6-4
TGCGCCAGCAGCCAAGGGACAGGGAGGGAGCTCACAGATACGCAGTATTTT	CASSQGTGRELTDTQYF	once	TRBJ2-3	17	NA	TRBV4-1
TGTGCCAGCAGCCCCCTTCGGGGGAGTAACTATGGCTACACCTTC	CASSPLRGSNYGYTF	NA	TRBJ1-2	15	NA	TRBV5-6
TGTGCCAGCAGCGTAGCTACCCGATACAATGAGCAGTTCTTC	CASSVATRYNEQFF	NA	TRBJ2-1	14	NA	TRBV9
TGTGCCAGCAGCAACTATAGGAGCTATGGCTACACCTTC	CASSNYRSYGYTF	NA	TRBJ1-2	13	NA	TRBV9
TGTGCCATCAAGCCGTCGGGCAGGGCCCCCTCTGGGGCCAACGTCCTGACTTTC	CAIKPSGRAPSGANVLTF	NA	TRBJ2-6	18	NA	TRBV10-3
TGCGCCAGCAGCTTGGGACGGGTTTCGGGGTATGGCTACACCTTC	CASSLGRVSGYGYTF	NA	TRBJ1-2	15	NA	TRBV5-1